The TCR beta chain under discussion was sequenced for a study of siplizumab effects on memory and regulatory T cells. Study-wide results and caveats: Proliferating siplizumab-cultured Tregs lacked confirmed suppressive function.

With respect to this clone: The antigen is undetermined.

CDR3 length: 14 amino acids. V lost 7 bases, J lost 1 base, and 12 bases lay in between. From germline, CDR1 is MNHNS and CDR2 SASEGT. Generated by immunoSEQ multiplex PCR, the TCRdb table keeps only in-frame clones and is missing some. The sample lists approximately 110,000 clones; 90% to 95% were seen once. The source material was Tregs sorted from blood. The V and J genes are TRBV6-1 and TRBJ2-3, with D perhaps matching TRBD2 (5 bases). The source of this sequence is a human donor in good health. The CDR3 DNA reads as TGTGCCAGCAACGAAGGGCGGGGCACAGATACGCAGTATTTT. Residues: CASNEGRGTDTQYF.